The rows below give T cell receptor beta chains drawn from one sample of a study of siplizumab effects on memory and regulatory T cells. Produced via immunoSEQ multiplex PCR; TCRdb's table is partial and in-frame only. Of some 100,000 clones in the sample, 93% were seen once. The sequencing sample was made of CD8+ T cells sorted from blood. These receptors all come from a human donor in good health. Each CDR3 is given with its conserved first and last residue. A D gene is named only where the DNA matches it firmly. Rows may omit the clone size; those that give it use once, few, many or a size class.

D: NA
V: TRBV7-9
size: NA
J: TRBJ1-3
CDR3: CASSFRAGGNTIYF
DNA: TGTGCCAGCAGCTTTCGCGCGGGTGGAAACACCATATATTTT

D: NA
V: TRBV7-9
size: NA
J: TRBJ1-1
CDR3: CASSSPDSGTEAFF
DNA: TGTGCCAGCAGCTCCCCGGACAGTGGCACTGAAGCTTTCTTT

D: TRBD1
V: TRBV19
size: NA
J: TRBJ2-7
CDR3: CASSPGVGGDSSYEQYF
DNA: TGTGCCAGTAGTCCCGGGGTCGGTGGGGACAGTTCCTACGAGCAGTACTTC

D: NA
V: TRBV9
size: medium-sized
J: TRBJ2-7
CDR3: CASSPAYRGHEQYF
DNA: TGTGCCAGCAGCCCTGCCTATCGGGGGCACGAGCAGTACTTC

D: NA
V: TRBV27
size: NA
J: TRBJ1-2
CDR3: CASSLNPTYGYTF
DNA: TGTGCCAGCAGTTTAAACCCGACCTATGGCTACACCTTC

D: TRBD1
V: TRBV19
size: few
J: TRBJ1-6
CDR3: CASSFGTGFSPLHF
DNA: TGTGCCAGTAGTTTCGGGACAGGATTTTCACCCCTCCACTTT

D: TRBD2
V: TRBV13
size: NA
J: TRBJ2-1
CDR3: CASSPLHSGSPFF
DNA: TGTGCCAGCAGCCCCCTTCACAGCGGGAGCCCATTCTTC

D: NA
V: TRBV11-2
size: NA
J: TRBJ1-1
CDR3: CASSLDHTGMTEAFF
DNA: TGTGCCAGCAGCTTAGATCACACAGGGATGACTGAAGCTTTCTTT

D: NA
V: TRBV30
size: NA
J: TRBJ2-5
CDR3: CAWSVMGSQETQYF
DNA: TGTGCCTGGAGTGTAATGGGATCCCAAGAGACCCAGTACTTC

D: NA
V: TRBV19
size: NA
J: TRBJ1-5
CDR3: CASSTGIQPQHF
DNA: TGTGCCAGTAGTACTGGGATTCAGCCCCAGCATTTT

D: NA
V: TRBV5-4
size: few
J: TRBJ1-1
CDR3: CASSGPGPGITEAFF
DNA: TGTGCCAGCAGCGGGCCGGGCCCCGGAATAACTGAAGCTTTCTTT

D: TRBD2
V: TRBV11-3
size: NA
J: TRBJ2-7
CDR3: CASSSDLAGVREQYF
DNA: TGTGCCAGCAGCTCTGACTTGGCGGGAGTTCGCGAGCAGTACTTC

D: NA
V: TRBV7-9
size: NA
J: TRBJ2-7
CDR3: CASSLYSGTNYEQYF
DNA: TGTGCCAGCAGCTTATATTCCGGGACAAACTACGAGCAGTACTTC

D: NA
V: TRBV11-2
size: NA
J: TRBJ1-1
CDR3: CASSYQTLNTEAFF
DNA: TGTGCCAGCAGCTACCAGACTCTGAACACTGAAGCTTTCTTT

D: TRBD1
V: TRBV4-1
size: NA
J: TRBJ1-2
CDR3: CASSLTGAAPNGYTF
DNA: TGCGCCAGCAGCCTCACAGGGGCCGCACCCAATGGCTACACCTTC

D: NA
V: TRBV5-6
size: NA
J: TRBJ2-1
CDR3: CASSLASYNEQFF
DNA: TGTGCCAGCAGCTTAGCATCTTACAATGAGCAGTTCTTC

D: NA
V: TRBV9
size: NA
J: TRBJ1-1
CDR3: CASSVLVSTEAFF
DNA: TGTGCCAGCAGCGTCCTTGTCTCCACTGAAGCTTTCTTT

D: NA
V: TRBV11-2
size: NA
J: TRBJ2-2
CDR3: CASQGQVATGELFF
DNA: TGTGCCAGCCAAGGGCAGGTGGCCACCGGGGAGCTGTTTTTT

D: NA
V: TRBV4-1
size: NA
J: TRBJ2-1
CDR3: CASSHYPPSDTRYNEQFF
DNA: TGCGCCAGCAGCCATTACCCCCCTAGCGACACCCGGTACAATGAGCAGTTCTTC

D: NA
V: TRBV6-5
size: NA
J: TRBJ1-1
CDR3: CASSYSGGTNTEAFF
DNA: TGTGCCAGCAGTTACTCTGGAGGAACTAACACTGAAGCTTTCTTT

D: TRBD1
V: TRBV27
size: NA
J: TRBJ2-1
CDR3: CASSLPQTGDLYNEQFF
DNA: TGTGCCAGCAGTTTACCACAGACAGGGGACCTATACAATGAGCAGTTCTTC

D: NA
V: TRBV9
size: NA
J: TRBJ2-7
CDR3: CASSVDGTLYEQYF
DNA: TGTGCCAGCAGCGTGGATGGGACTCTATACGAGCAGTACTTC

D: NA
V: TRBV11-3
size: NA
J: TRBJ2-3
CDR3: CASSSRVGRSTDTQYF
DNA: TGTGCCAGCAGCTCCCGGGTGGGACGCAGCACAGATACGCAGTATTTT

D: TRBD1
V: TRBV29-1
size: NA
J: TRBJ1-2
CDR3: CSVVGQNYGYTF
DNA: TGCAGCGTAGTGGGACAGAACTATGGCTACACCTTC

D: NA
V: TRBV6-5
size: NA
J: TRBJ2-1
CDR3: CASSRGGVANEQFF
DNA: TGTGCCAGCAGTCGGGGTGGTGTAGCGAATGAGCAGTTCTTC

D: NA
V: TRBV5-6
size: NA
J: TRBJ2-7
CDR3: CASSLGARSSYEQYF
DNA: TGTGCCAGCAGCTTGGGGGCTAGGAGCTCCTACGAGCAGTACTTC

D: NA
V: TRBV7-9
size: few
J: TRBJ1-1
CDR3: CASSLGQPNTEAFF
DNA: TGTGCCAGCAGCCTTGGACAGCCGAACACTGAAGCTTTCTTT

D: NA
V: TRBV6-4
size: few
J: TRBJ2-3
CDR3: CASSDSKGSGTDTQYF
DNA: TGTGCCAGCAGTGACTCGAAGGGATCGGGCACAGATACGCAGTATTTT

D: TRBD1
V: TRBV19
size: NA
J: TRBJ2-7
CDR3: CASSLQGASDEQYF
DNA: TGTGCCAGTAGCCTACAGGGGGCGTCTGACGAGCAGTACTTC

D: TRBD1
V: TRBV28
size: NA
J: TRBJ2-1
CDR3: CASVPGQGVQEQFF
DNA: TGTGCCAGCGTTCCGGGACAGGGGGTCCAGGAGCAGTTCTTC

D: NA
V: TRBV6-1
size: NA
J: TRBJ2-7
CDR3: CASGRISSYEQYF
DNA: TGTGCCAGCGGCCGGATCAGCTCCTACGAGCAGTACTTC

D: NA
V: TRBV6-5
size: few
J: TRBJ2-7
CDR3: CASNSYEQYF
DNA: TGTGCCAGCAACAGCTACGAGCAGTACTTC

D: NA
V: TRBV7-9
size: NA
J: TRBJ2-1
CDR3: CASSPPAYHEQFF
DNA: TGTGCCAGCAGCCCCCCGGCGTACCATGAGCAGTTCTTC

D: TRBD1
V: TRBV5-1
size: NA
J: TRBJ1-2
CDR3: CASSLGQGPNYGYTF
DNA: TGCGCCAGCAGCTTGGGACAGGGACCGAACTATGGCTACACCTTC

D: NA
V: TRBV6-1
size: few
J: TRBJ1-2
CDR3: CATKPGTADGYTF
DNA: TGTGCCACCAAGCCCGGGACCGCGGATGGCTACACCTTC

D: TRBD2
V: TRBV25-1
size: NA
J: TRBJ2-1
CDR3: CASSELGTSVNEQFF
DNA: TGTGCCAGCAGTGAATTGGGGACTAGCGTTAATGAGCAGTTCTTC

D: NA
V: TRBV7-9
size: NA
J: TRBJ2-1
CDR3: CASSLKLLAPYNEQFF
DNA: TGTGCCAGCAGCTTAAAGTTACTAGCTCCCTACAATGAGCAGTTCTTC

D: NA
V: TRBV2
size: NA
J: TRBJ1-4
CDR3: CASIDLSTNEKLFF
DNA: TGTGCCAGCATTGATCTATCAACTAATGAAAAACTGTTTTTT

D: TRBD1
V: TRBV5-6
size: NA
J: TRBJ2-7
CDR3: CASERTGYEQYF
DNA: TGTGCCAGCGAAAGGACAGGCTACGAGCAGTACTTC

D: NA
V: TRBV29-1
size: NA
J: TRBJ2-3
CDR3: CSVEGGELADTQYF
DNA: TGCAGCGTTGAAGGAGGTGAGCTCGCAGATACGCAGTATTTT

D: TRBD2
V: TRBV27
size: NA
J: TRBJ2-7
CDR3: CASSSGTSGYEQYF
DNA: TGTGCCAGCAGCTCCGGGACTAGCGGCTACGAGCAGTACTTC

D: TRBD1
V: TRBV19
size: once
J: TRBJ2-4
CDR3: CASSLRGFGNIQYF
DNA: TGTGCCAGTAGCCTCAGGGGGTTCGGAAACATTCAGTACTTC

D: NA
V: TRBV6-6
size: NA
J: TRBJ2-5
CDR3: CASSNYKSKQETQYF
DNA: TGTGCCAGCAGCAACTACAAGAGTAAACAAGAGACCCAGTACTTC

D: NA
V: TRBV28
size: NA
J: TRBJ2-2
CDR3: CASSLFRTNTGELFF
DNA: TGTGCCAGCAGTTTATTTAGGACGAACACCGGGGAGCTGTTTTTT

D: NA
V: TRBV7-9
size: NA
J: TRBJ1-5
CDR3: CASSTSGVNQPQHF
DNA: TGTGCCAGCAGCACCTCGGGGGTGAACCAGCCCCAGCATTTT

D: NA
V: TRBV19
size: NA
J: TRBJ2-7
CDR3: CASSISSLSEQYF
DNA: TGTGCCAGTAGTATTTCCTCTCTGAGCGAGCAGTACTTC